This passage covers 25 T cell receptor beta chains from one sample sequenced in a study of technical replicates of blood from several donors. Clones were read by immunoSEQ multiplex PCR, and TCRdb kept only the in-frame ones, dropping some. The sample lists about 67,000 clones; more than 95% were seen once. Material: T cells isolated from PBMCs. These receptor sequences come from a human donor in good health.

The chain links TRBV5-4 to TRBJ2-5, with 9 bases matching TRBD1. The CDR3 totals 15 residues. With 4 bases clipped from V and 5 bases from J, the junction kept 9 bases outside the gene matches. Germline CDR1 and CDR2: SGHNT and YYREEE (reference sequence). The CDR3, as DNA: TGTGCCAGCAGCCGACCGACAGGGGGTGGGGAGACCCAGTACTTC. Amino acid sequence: CASSRPTGGGETQYF.

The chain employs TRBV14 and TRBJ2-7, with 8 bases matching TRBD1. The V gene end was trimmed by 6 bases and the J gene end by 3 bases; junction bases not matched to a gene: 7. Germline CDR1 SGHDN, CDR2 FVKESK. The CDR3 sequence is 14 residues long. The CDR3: CASRAGQAGYEQYF. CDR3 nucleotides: TGTGCCAGCAGGGCGGGACAGGCGGGCTACGAGCAGTACTTC. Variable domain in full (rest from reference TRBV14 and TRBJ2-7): EAGVTQFPSHSVIEKGQTVTLRCDPISGHDNLYWYRRVMGKEIKFLLHFVKESKQDESGMPNNRFLAERTGGTYSTLKVQPAELEDSGVYFCASRAGQAGYEQYFGPGTRLTVT.

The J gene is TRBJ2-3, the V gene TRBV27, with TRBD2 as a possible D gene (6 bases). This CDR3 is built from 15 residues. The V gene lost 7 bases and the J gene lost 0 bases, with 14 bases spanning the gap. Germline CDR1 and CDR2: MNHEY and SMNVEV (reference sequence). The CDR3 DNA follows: TGTGCCAGCACCCGGGGCGGGGCTAGCACAGATACGCAGTATTTT. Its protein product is CASTRGGASTDTQYF.

The CDR3 reads CASSLNYGERTF. The CDR3 nucleotides read TGTGCCAGCAGCTTAAATTACGGGGAACGGACTTTC. The genes are TRBV7-6 and TRBJ2-6; weak D call: TRBD2 (5 bases). The germline V gene encodes CDR1 SGHVS and CDR2 FNYEAQ. CDR3 length equals 12 residues. The germline V and J ends were trimmed by 2 bases and 18 bases, with 14 bases remaining between them.

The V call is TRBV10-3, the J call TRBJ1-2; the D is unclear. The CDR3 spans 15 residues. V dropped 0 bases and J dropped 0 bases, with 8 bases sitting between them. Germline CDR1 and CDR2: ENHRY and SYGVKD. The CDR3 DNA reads TGTGCCATCAGTGAGTCGTGGCAGGCTAACTATGGCTACACCTTC. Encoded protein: CAISESWQANYGYTF.

CDR3 DNA: TGTGCCAGCAGCACCACGACAGGGGGTTACGAGCAGTACTTC. Protein product: CASSTTTGGYEQYF. The gene calls are TRBV7-6 and TRBJ2-7; 9 nucleotides match TRBD1. The CDR3 consists of 14 residues. V was clipped by 5 bases and J by 4 bases; unmatched bases: 6. In germline, CDR1 is SGHVS, CDR2 FNYEAQ.

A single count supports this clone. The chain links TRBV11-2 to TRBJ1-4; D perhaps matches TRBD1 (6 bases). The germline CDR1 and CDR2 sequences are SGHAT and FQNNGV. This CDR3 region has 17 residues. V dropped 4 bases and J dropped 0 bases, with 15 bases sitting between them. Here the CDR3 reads CASSYDRLLATNEKLFF. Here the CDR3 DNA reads TGTGCCAGCAGCTACGACAGGTTACTCGCAACTAATGAAAAACTGTTTTTT.

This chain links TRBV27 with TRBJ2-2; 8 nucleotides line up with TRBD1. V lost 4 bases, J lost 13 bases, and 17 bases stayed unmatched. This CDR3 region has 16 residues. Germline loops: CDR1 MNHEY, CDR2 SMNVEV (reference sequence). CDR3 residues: CASSSSDRVEGTGLFF. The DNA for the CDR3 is TGTGCCAGCAGTTCCTCGGACAGGGTCGAAGGGACTGGGCTGTTTTTT.

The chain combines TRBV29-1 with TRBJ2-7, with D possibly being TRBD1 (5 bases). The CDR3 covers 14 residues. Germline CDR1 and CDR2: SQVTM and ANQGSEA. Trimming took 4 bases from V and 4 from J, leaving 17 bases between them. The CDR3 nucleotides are TGCAGCGTTGTAACGGAGTGGGGCCTTTACGAGCAGTACTTC. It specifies CSVVTEWGLYEQYF.

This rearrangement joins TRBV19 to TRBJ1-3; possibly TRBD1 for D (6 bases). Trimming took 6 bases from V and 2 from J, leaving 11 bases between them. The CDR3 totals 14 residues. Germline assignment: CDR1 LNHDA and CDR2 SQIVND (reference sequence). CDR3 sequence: CASRDDRTGNTIYF. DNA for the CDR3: TGTGCCAGTAGAGACGACAGGACTGGAAACACCATATATTTT.

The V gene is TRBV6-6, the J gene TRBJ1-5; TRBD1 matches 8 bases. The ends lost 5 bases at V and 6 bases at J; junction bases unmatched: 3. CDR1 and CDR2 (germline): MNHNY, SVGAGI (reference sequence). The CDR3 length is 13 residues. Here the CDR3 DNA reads TGTGCCAGCAGTGGACAGGGCGGTCAGCCCCAGCATTTT. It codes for CASSGQGGQPQHF.

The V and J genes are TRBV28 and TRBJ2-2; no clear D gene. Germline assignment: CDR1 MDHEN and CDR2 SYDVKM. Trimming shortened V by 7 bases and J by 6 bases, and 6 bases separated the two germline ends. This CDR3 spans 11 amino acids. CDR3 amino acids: CASMASGELFF. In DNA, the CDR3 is TGTGCCAGCATGGCCTCCGGGGAGCTGTTTTTT.

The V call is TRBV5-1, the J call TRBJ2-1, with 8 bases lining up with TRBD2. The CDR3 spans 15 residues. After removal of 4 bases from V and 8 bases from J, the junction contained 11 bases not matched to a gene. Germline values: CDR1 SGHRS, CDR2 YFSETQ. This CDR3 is CASSPGGQVTDEQFF. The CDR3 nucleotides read TGCGCCAGCAGCCCGGGGGGGCAGGTAACGGATGAGCAGTTCTTC.

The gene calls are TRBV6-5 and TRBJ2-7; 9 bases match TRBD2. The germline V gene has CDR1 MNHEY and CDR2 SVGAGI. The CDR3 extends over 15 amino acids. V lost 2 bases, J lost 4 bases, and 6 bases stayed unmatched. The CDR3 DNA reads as TGTGCCAGCAGTTACGATAGCGGGAGTTCGTACGAGCAGTACTTC. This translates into CASSYDSGSSYEQYF.

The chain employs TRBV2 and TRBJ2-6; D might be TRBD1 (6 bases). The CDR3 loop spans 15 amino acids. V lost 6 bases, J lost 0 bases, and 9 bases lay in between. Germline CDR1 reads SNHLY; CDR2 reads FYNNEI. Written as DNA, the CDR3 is TGTGCCAGCAGAGGACAGAGCTCTGGGGCCAACGTCCTGACTTTC. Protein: CASRGQSSGANVLTF.

Here the CDR3 reads CASSDRGAKNIQYF. As DNA, the CDR3 is TGTGCCAGCAGTGACAGGGGAGCCAAAAACATTCAGTACTTC. The V call is TRBV25-1, the J call TRBJ2-4; D is perhaps TRBD1 (6 bases). The CDR3 length is 14 residues. CDR1 is MGHDK, CDR2 SYGVNS, per germline. The ends were cut back, 3 bases at V and 0 bases at J, with 6 bases in the middle.

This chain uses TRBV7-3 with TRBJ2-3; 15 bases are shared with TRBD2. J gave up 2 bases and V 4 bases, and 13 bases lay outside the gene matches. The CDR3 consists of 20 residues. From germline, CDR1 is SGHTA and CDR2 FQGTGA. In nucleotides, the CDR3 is TGTGCCAGCAGCTCTGGGATCGGGACTAGCGGGGGGAGAGCCACAGATACGCAGTATTTT. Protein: CASSSGIGTSGGRATDTQYF.

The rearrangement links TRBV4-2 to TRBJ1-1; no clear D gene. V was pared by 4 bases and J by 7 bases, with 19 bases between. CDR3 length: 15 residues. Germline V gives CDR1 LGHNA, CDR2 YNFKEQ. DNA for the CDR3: TGTGCCAGCAGCCCATTACCAACGGGGAGACATGAAGCTTTCTTT. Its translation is CASSPLPTGRHEAFF.

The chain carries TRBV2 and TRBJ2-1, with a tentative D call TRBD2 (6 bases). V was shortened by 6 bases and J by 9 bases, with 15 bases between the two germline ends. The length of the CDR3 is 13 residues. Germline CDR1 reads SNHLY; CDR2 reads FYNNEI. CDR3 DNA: TGTGCCAGCAGGGAAAGACTAGTTCTTGAGCAGTTCTTC. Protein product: CASRERLVLEQFF.

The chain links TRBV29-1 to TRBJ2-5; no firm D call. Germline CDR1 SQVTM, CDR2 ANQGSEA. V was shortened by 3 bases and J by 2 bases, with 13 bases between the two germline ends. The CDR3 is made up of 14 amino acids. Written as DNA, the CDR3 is TGCAGCGTTGAGGCGCGAGGTTCACAAGAGACCCAGTACTTC. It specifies CSVEARGSQETQYF.

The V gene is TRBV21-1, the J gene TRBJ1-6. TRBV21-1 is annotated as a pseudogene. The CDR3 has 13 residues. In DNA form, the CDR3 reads TGTGCCAGCAGCAGCGGGGAAAATTCACCCCTCCACTTT. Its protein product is CASSSGENSPLHF.

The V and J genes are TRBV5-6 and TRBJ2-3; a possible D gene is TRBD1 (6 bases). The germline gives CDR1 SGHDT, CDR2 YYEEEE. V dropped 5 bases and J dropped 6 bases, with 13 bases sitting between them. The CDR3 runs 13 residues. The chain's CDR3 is CASRFSGADTQYF. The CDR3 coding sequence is TGTGCCAGCAGATTCTCAGGGGCCGATACGCAGTATTTT.

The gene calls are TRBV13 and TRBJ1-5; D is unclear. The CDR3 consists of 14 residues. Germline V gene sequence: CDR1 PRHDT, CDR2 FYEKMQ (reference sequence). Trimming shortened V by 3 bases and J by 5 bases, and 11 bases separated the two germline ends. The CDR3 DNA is TGTGCCAGCAGCTTTGGGAGGACCCATCAGCCCCAGCATTTT. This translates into CASSFGRTHQPQHF.

This chain's CDR3 is CASSLARGTIEQYF. The DNA of the CDR3 is TGTGCCAGCAGCTTAGCCAGGGGTACGATCGAGCAGTACTTC. The rearrangement uses TRBV5-5 and TRBJ2-7; maybe TRBD1 (6 bases). CDR3 length: 14 amino acids. Germline V gives CDR1 SGHKS, CDR2 YYEKEE (reference sequence). The ends were cut back, 2 bases at V and 6 bases at J, with 15 bases in the middle.

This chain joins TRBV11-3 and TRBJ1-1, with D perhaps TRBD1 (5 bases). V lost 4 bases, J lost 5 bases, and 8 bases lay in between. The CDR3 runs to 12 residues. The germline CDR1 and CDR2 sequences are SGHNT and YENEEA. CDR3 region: CASSYDRTEAFF. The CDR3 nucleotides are TGTGCCAGCAGCTATGACAGAACTGAAGCTTTCTTT. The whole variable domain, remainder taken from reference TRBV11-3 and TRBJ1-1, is EAGVVQSPRYKIIEKKQPVAFWCNPISGHNTLYWYLQNLGQGPELLIRYENEEAVDDSQLPKDRFSAERLKGVDSTLKIQPAELGDSAVYLCASSYDRTEAFFGQGTRLTVV.